There are many counts of the clone carrying this T cell receptor (beta chain). Its specificity is unknown. The source of the sample is a study of CD8 T cells in ankylosing spondylitis. TCRdb re-called the 5' RACE reads through MiXCR, storing one row per CDR3 protein. Of 300,000 to 350,000 distinct CDR3 sequences listed, around 10% are singletons. Study-wide findings and caveats: A TCR beta motif of about 8 highly homologous variants appeared characteristic of ankylosing spondylitis blood.

V was pared by 0 bases and J by 0 bases, with 5 bases between. Looked up from germline, CDR1 is MNHEY and CDR2 is SVGAGI. The CDR3 is 14 amino acids. The chain is built from TRBV6-5 and TRBJ1-1, with D uncertain. Source material: blood, either unsorted or a sorted T cell fraction (not recorded which). The receptor comes from a female donor with ankylosing spondylitis or in good health (not recorded which). The CDR3 DNA reads TGTGCCAGCAGTTACTCGGCGTTGAACACTGAAGCTTTCTTT. It translates to CASSYSALNTEAFF.